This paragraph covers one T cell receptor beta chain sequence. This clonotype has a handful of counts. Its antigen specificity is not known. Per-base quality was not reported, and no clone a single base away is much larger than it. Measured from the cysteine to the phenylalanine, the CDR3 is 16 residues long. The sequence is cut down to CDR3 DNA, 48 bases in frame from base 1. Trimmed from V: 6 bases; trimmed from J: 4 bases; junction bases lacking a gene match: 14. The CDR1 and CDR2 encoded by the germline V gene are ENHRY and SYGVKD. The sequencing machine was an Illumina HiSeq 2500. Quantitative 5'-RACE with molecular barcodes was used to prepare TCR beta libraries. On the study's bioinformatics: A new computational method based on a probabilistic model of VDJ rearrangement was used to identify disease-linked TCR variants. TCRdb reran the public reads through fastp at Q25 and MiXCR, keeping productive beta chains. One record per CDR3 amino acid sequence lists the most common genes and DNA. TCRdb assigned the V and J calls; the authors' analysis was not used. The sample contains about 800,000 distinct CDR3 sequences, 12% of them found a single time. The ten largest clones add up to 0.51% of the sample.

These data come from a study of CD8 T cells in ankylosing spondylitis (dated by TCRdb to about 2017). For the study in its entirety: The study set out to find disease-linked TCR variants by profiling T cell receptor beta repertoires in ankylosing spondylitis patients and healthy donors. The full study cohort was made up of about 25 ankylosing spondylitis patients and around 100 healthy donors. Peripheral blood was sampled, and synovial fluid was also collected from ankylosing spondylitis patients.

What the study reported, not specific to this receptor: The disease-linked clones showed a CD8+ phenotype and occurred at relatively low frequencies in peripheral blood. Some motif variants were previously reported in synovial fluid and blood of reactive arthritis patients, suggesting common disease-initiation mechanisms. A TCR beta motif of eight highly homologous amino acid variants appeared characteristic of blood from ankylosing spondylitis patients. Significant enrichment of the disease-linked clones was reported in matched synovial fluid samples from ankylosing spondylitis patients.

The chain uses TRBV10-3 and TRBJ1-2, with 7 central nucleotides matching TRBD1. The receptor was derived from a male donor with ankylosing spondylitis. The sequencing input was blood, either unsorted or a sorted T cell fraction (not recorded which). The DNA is TGTGCCATCAGGGGAGAATGGACAGGTTGGGGCTATGGCTACACCTTC. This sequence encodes CAIRGEWTGWGYGYTF.